The 21 T cell receptor beta chains given below trace back to one sample, sequenced in a study of OX40 agonist ivuxolimab in advanced cancers. Sequencing was performed with immunoSEQ multiplex PCR; in TCRdb, only in-frame clones are kept and a portion is missing. The sample has tens of thousands of clones, around 89% seen once. The material was CD4+ or CD8+ T cells sorted from blood, obtained in a trial of the OX40 agonist ivuxolimab. These receptors were collected from an adult with an advanced solid tumor such as melanoma, head and neck, liver or kidney cancer.

The chain links TRBV5-4 to TRBJ2-1; 7 positions agree with TRBD1. Germline V CDR1 and CDR2: SGHNT, YYREEE (reference sequence). This CDR3 spans 13 amino acids. V gave up 4 bases and J gave up 6 bases; unmatched junction bases: 4. CDR3 loop: CASSPRQGNEQFF. The CDR3 DNA reads TGTGCCAGCAGCCCCAGACAGGGCAATGAGCAGTTCTTC.

This chain uses TRBV7-2 with TRBJ1-1; tentative D call: TRBD1 (5 bases). CDR1 is SGHTA and CDR2 is FQGNSA in the germline V gene. The CDR3 has 13 residues. V was clipped by 5 bases and J by 4 bases, with 11 bases between them. The CDR3 nucleotides read TGTGCCAGCAGCCGAGACAGAATCACTGAAGCTTTCTTT. The encoded protein is CASSRDRITEAFF.

The chain links TRBV2 to TRBJ1-2; weak D call: TRBD1 (5 bases). Deletions cut 6 bases from V and 5 bases from J, with 13 bases between. The length of the CDR3 is 13 residues. Germline loops: CDR1 SNHLY, CDR2 FYNNEI. The CDR3 DNA reads as TGTGCCAGCAGGGGCGGGGCGAGGTATGGCTACACCTTC. Amino acid sequence: CASRGGARYGYTF.

V and J are TRBV14 and TRBJ1-4; D may be TRBD1 (6 bases). This CDR3 is built from 14 residues. The germline CDR1 and CDR2 sequences are SGHDN and FVKESK. Trimming stripped 2 bases from V and 8 bases from J, with 12 bases between. CDR3 in amino acids: CASSQNRAGEKLFF. In nucleotides, the CDR3 is TGTGCCAGCAGCCAAAACAGGGCGGGGGAAAAACTGTTTTTT.

V usage is TRBV19 and J usage is TRBJ2-1; either TRBD1 or TRBD2 may fit D (5 bases each). Looked up from germline, CDR1 is LNHDA and CDR2 is SQIVND (reference sequence). This CDR3 is built from 12 residues. V was trimmed by 5 bases and J by 8 bases, leaving 10 bases between them. DNA for the CDR3: TGTGCCAGTAGTCGGGGCATCCATGAGCAGTTCTTC. Translation: CASSRGIHEQFF. Together with reference TRBV19 and TRBJ2-1, the CDR3 gives the full variable domain: DGGITQSPKYLFRKEGQNVTLSCEQNLNHDAMYWYRQDPGQGLRLIYYSQIVNDFQKGDIAEGYSVSREKKESFPLTVTSAQKNPTAFYLCASSRGIHEQFFGPGTRLTVL.

This chain links TRBV30 with TRBJ2-2; the D is unclear. CDR1 is GTSNPN, CDR2 SVGIG, per germline (reference sequence). V lost 0 bases to trimming and J lost 1 base, with 6 bases between them. The CDR3 runs to 14 residues. The CDR3: CAWSVRLNTGELFF. For the CDR3, the DNA is TGTGCCTGGAGTGTAAGGCTGAACACCGGGGAGCTGTTTTTT.

V gene TRBV5-1 combines with J gene TRBJ2-5; TRBD2 matches 10 bases. The CDR3 sequence is 16 residues long. V lost 0 bases and J lost 5; bases outside the gene matches: 7. CDR1 SGHRS and CDR2 YFSETQ come from the germline V gene. CDR3 in amino acids: CASSLETSGPFETQYF. The CDR3 coding sequence is TGCGCCAGCAGCTTGGAGACTAGCGGGCCTTTTGAGACCCAGTACTTC.

This sequence joins TRBV7-9 and TRBJ2-2; D might be TRBD2 (5 bases). Germline values: CDR1 SEHNR, CDR2 FQNEAQ (reference sequence). V dropped 5 bases and J dropped 0 bases, with 10 bases sitting between them. The CDR3 runs to 15 residues. The CDR3 here is CASSPRTANTGELFF. DNA of the CDR3: TGTGCCAGCAGCCCTAGGACTGCGAACACCGGGGAGCTGTTTTTT.

This chain links TRBV19 with TRBJ1-5; 9 bases match TRBD1. The trim removed 3 bases at V and 5 bases at J, leaving 8 bases unmatched. Germline assignment: CDR1 LNHDA and CDR2 SQIVND (reference sequence). This CDR3 contains 16 residues. This chain's CDR3 is CASSMRDRARDQPQHF. CDR3 nucleotide sequence: TGTGCCAGTAGTATGAGGGACAGGGCGAGGGATCAGCCCCAGCATTTT.

CDR3 amino acids: CASSPKLAGANVLTF. The CDR3 nucleotides are TGTGCCAGCAGCCCAAAGTTGGCTGGGGCCAACGTCCTGACTTTC. The chain combines TRBV6-4 with TRBJ2-6; D not certain. Germline V gives CDR1 MRHNA, CDR2 SNTAGT. Between the trimmed V and J ends, which lost 6 bases and 2 bases, there was a span of 11 bases. The CDR3 runs to 15 residues.

The V gene is TRBV28, the J gene TRBJ2-1; tentatively, D is TRBD2 (5 bases). The V gene's germline CDR1 is MDHEN and CDR2 SYDVKM. V shed 4 bases and J shed 1 base, with 14 bases lying between them. This CDR3 is 16 amino acids long. The CDR3 nucleotides are TGTGCCAGCAGTTCAGGATCAAGCGGTTCCTACAATGAGCAGTTCTTC. Amino acid sequence: CASSSGSSGSYNEQFF. Using reference TRBV28 and TRBJ2-1 for the parts outside the CDR3, the full variable domain is DVKVTQSSRYLVKRTGEKVFLECVQDMDHENMFWYRQDPGLGLRLIYFSYDVKMKEKGDIPEGYSVSREKKERFSLILESASTNQTSMYLCASSSGSSGSYNEQFFGPGTRLTVL.

This chain uses TRBV13 with TRBJ1-1, with D uncertain. The V gene's germline CDR1 is PRHDT and CDR2 FYEKMQ (reference sequence). The germline V and J ends were trimmed by 3 bases and 4 bases, with 9 bases remaining between them. The length of the CDR3 is 13 residues. The CDR3 nucleotides are TGTGCCAGCAGCTTTTCGGGCGTCACTGAAGCTTTCTTT. Its translation is CASSFSGVTEAFF.

The chain recombines TRBV19 with TRBJ2-1; D not resolved. The length of the CDR3 is 14 residues. Trimming left V 3 bases short and J 8 bases short, with 14 bases between. Per the germline V gene, CDR1 is LNHDA and CDR2 is SQIVND (reference sequence). The CDR3 sequence: CASSIRRIVDEQFF. The DNA for the CDR3 is TGTGCCAGTAGTATTAGGCGGATCGTGGATGAGCAGTTCTTC.

This clone was found once. The V gene is TRBV2, the J gene TRBJ2-3, with D hard to call. Germline V CDR1 and CDR2: SNHLY, FYNNEI. The CDR3 runs 14 residues. V lost 6 bases and J 2 bases, leaving 12 bases between the germline ends. Here the CDR3 DNA reads TGTGCCAGCAGCCCACCCTACTCCACAGATACGCAGTATTTT. This sequence encodes CASSPPYSTDTQYF. The full variable domain, in which reference TRBV2 and TRBJ2-3 provide the parts outside the CDR3, is EPEVTQTPSHQVTQMGQEVILRCVPISNHLYFYWYRQILGQKVEFLVSFYNNEISEKSEIFDDQFSVERPDGSNFTLKIRSTKLEDSAMYFCASSPPYSTDTQYFGPGTRLTVL.

The chain recombines TRBV5-1 with TRBJ2-6; either TRBD1 or TRBD2 may supply D (6 bases each). V was pared by 5 bases and J by 0 bases, with 15 bases between. The CDR3 is made up of 17 amino acids. In germline, CDR1 is SGHRS, CDR2 YFSETQ. CDR3 residues: CASRSGAGFSGANVLTF. The CDR3, as DNA: TGCGCCAGCAGATCAGGGGCGGGATTCTCTGGGGCCAACGTCCTGACTTTC.

This CDR3 reads CASSLDWTDTQYF. In nucleotides, the CDR3 is TGTGCCAGCAGCCTGGACTGGACAGATACGCAGTATTTT. V and J are TRBV7-2 and TRBJ2-3; maybe TRBD2 (5 bases). In germline, CDR1 is SGHTA, CDR2 FQGNSA. This CDR3 spans 13 amino acids. Deletions cut 5 bases from V and 3 bases from J, with 9 bases between.

Here the CDR3 reads CASIGAGGRNQPQHF. The CDR3 nucleotides read TGTGCCAGTATTGGTGCAGGCGGACGGAATCAGCCCCAGCATTTT. This chain uses TRBV19 with TRBJ1-5, with D uncertain. Trimming took off 7 bases at V and 4 bases at J, with 17 bases between the two ends. Germline CDR1 reads LNHDA; CDR2 reads SQIVND (reference sequence). This CDR3 has 15 amino acids.

This sequence joins TRBV19 and TRBJ2-7; a weak D match, TRBD2 (6 bases). Trimming pared 3 bases from V and 4 bases from J, leaving 22 bases between. The CDR3 spans 17 residues. In germline, CDR1 is LNHDA, CDR2 SQIVND (reference sequence). CDR3 region: CASSMRSSGLAAYEQYF. CDR3 nucleotides: TGTGCCAGTAGTATGAGGTCGAGCGGCTTAGCGGCATACGAGCAGTACTTC.

The gene calls are TRBV6-5 and TRBJ2-7; TRBD1 matches at 8 bases. The germline V gene encodes CDR1 MNHEY and CDR2 SVGAGI. This CDR3 region has 13 residues. V shed 6 bases and J 7 bases; nucleotides not matched to a gene: 8. CDR3 sequence: CASSLRQGLEQYF. The CDR3 DNA follows: TGTGCCAGCAGCCTTCGACAGGGGTTAGAGCAGTACTTC.

As DNA, the CDR3 is TGCGCCAGCAGCTTGGGGGGACAGGGATCACCCCTCCACTTT. Amino acid sequence: CASSLGGQGSPLHF. The V and J genes are TRBV5-1 and TRBJ1-6; 9 bases agree with TRBD1. V gave up 0 bases and J gave up 10 bases; unmatched junction bases: 2. The CDR3 runs to 14 residues. Germline CDR1 reads SGHRS; CDR2 reads YFSETQ.

The chain is built from TRBV6-6 and TRBJ2-1, with 7 bases lining up with TRBD2. CDR1 MNHNY and CDR2 SVGAGI come from the germline V gene (reference sequence). The ends lost 7 bases at V and 7 bases at J; junction bases unmatched: 13. This CDR3 has 15 amino acids. The CDR3 here is CASTDGGSSRNEQFF. CDR3 in DNA: TGTGCCAGCACCGACGGCGGGAGTAGTAGAAATGAGCAGTTCTTC.